One sample yielded the 29 T cell receptor beta chains listed below, sequenced in a study of T cells in pancreatic ductal adenocarcinoma. No neoadjuvant therapy was given to the selected pancreatic ductal adenocarcinoma patients before their surgery. TCRdb keeps only in-frame clones here, not all; method: immunoSEQ multiplex PCR. The sample has more than 85,000 clones, about 95% seen once. The sequenced sample was PBMCs. The receptors come from a human donor with pancreatic ductal adenocarcinoma.

This chain uses TRBV4-2 with TRBJ2-7; TRBD2 aligns across 8 bases. Germline V gene data show CDR1 as LGHNA and CDR2 as YNFKEQ. The CDR3 loop spans 15 amino acids. V was pared by 0 bases and J by 4 bases, with 5 bases of the junction left unmatched. In DNA, the CDR3 is TGTGCCAGCAGCCAAGATACGGGGGGGGTTTACGAGCAGTACTTC. Protein sequence: CASSQDTGGVYEQYF.

The gene calls are TRBV6-5 and TRBJ2-5; 7 bases fit TRBD1. Trimming removed 4 bases from V and 4 bases from J; junction bases left unmatched: 6. This CDR3 spans 14 amino acids. CDR1 is MNHEY, CDR2 SVGAGI, per germline. Here the CDR3 reads CASSFLDRVETQYF. The DNA of the CDR3 is TGTGCCAGCAGTTTTCTCGACAGGGTAGAGACCCAGTACTTC.

V and J are TRBV28 and TRBJ1-5, with 7 bases fitting TRBD1. Per the germline V gene, CDR1 is MDHEN and CDR2 is SYDVKM. CDR3 length equals 15 residues. J gave up 7 bases and V 0 bases, and 6 bases lay outside the gene matches. The DNA of the CDR3 is TGTGCCAGCAGTTTATGGAGGGGGCCCGGCCAGCCCCAGCATTTT. Translating gives CASSLWRGPGQPQHF.

J is TRBJ2-4 and V is TRBV19, with 12 bases lining up with TRBD2. Trimming at V came to 5 bases and at J to 1 base, leaving 3 bases not matched to a gene. This CDR3 contains 16 residues. CDR1 is LNHDA and CDR2 is SQIVND in the germline V gene (reference sequence). CDR3 nucleotides: TGTGCCAGTAGTCCCACTAGCGGGAGGGCCAAAAACATTCAGTACTTC. The encoded protein is CASSPTSGRAKNIQYF.

The genes are TRBV28 and TRBJ2-1, with 8 nucleotides matching TRBD2. The germline CDR1 and CDR2 sequences are MDHEN and SYDVKM. After removal of 0 bases from V and 0 bases from J, the junction contained 1 base not matched to a gene. The CDR3 runs 16 residues. The CDR3 nucleotides read TGTGCCAGCAGTTTATGGAGCGGGAGCTCCTACAATGAGCAGTTCTTC. This sequence encodes CASSLWSGSSYNEQFF.

The chain combines TRBV6-6 with TRBJ2-7; 9 positions match TRBD1. CDR1 is MNHNY and CDR2 is SVGAGI in the germline V gene (reference sequence). This CDR3 has 15 residues. V shed 7 bases, J shed 7 bases, and the junction held 14 bases outside the gene matches. The CDR3 nucleotides are TGTGCCAGCACCACCCTGGGACAGGGACAGAATGAGCAGTACTTC. Translated, it gives CASTTLGQGQNEQYF.

The J gene is TRBJ2-5, the V gene TRBV6-6, with D tentatively TRBD2 (6 bases). Germline CDR1 reads MNHNY; CDR2 reads SVGAGI (reference sequence). V lost 5 bases and J 5 bases, leaving 12 bases between the germline ends. The CDR3 spans 13 residues. CDR3 loop: CASSNPAGETQYF. In DNA, the CDR3 is TGTGCCAGCAGTAACCCGGCGGGGGAGACCCAGTACTTC.

J is TRBJ1-2 and V is TRBV1; TRBD1 is the table's D call and was not checked against the DNA. TRBV1 is reported as a pseudogene. This CDR3 has 15 amino acids. CDR3 nucleotide sequence: TGCACCAGCAGCCAAAAGGGGGCGGCGAGGGATGGCTACACCTTC. Protein: CTSSQKGAARDGYTF.

On this clone itself: The junction departs from the called germline gene at one end, perhaps through a read error. The V gene is TRBV7-7, the J gene TRBJ2-5, with 7 nucleotides matching TRBD2. In germline, CDR1 is SSHAT, CDR2 FNYEAQ (reference sequence). The CDR3 consists of 16 residues. CDR3 sequence (DNA): TGTGCTAGCAGCTTAGGCGTGGCGGGAGTTACAGAGACCCAGTACTTC. This translates into CASSLGVAGVTETQYF. The full variable domain, its missing parts supplied by reference TRBV7-7 and TRBJ2-5, is GAGVSQSPRYKVTKRGQDVTLRCDPISSHATLYWYQQALGQGPEFLTYFNYEAQPDKSGLPSDRFSAERPEGSISTLTIQRTEQRDSAMYRCASSLGVAGVTETQYFGPGTRLLVL.

The chain recombines TRBV28 with TRBJ2-7; the match to TRBD1 covers 11 bases. The V and J ends lost 3 bases and 6 bases, in that order; junction bases with no gene match: 7. Germline V gene sequence: CDR1 MDHEN, CDR2 SYDVKM. The CDR3 loop spans 15 amino acids. The chain's CDR3 is CASSFLGQGVGEQYF. The CDR3 bases are TGTGCCAGCAGTTTTTTGGGACAGGGGGTGGGCGAGCAGTACTTC.

This chain connects TRBV18 to TRBJ1-2; TRBD1 matches 7 bases. Germline V CDR1 and CDR2: KGHSH, LQKENI. Trimming took 2 bases from V and 6 from J; bases not matched to a gene: 6. The CDR3 runs to 14 residues. The CDR3 region is CASSPIRGGDGYTF. CDR3 nucleotides: TGTGCCAGCTCACCAATACGAGGGGGCGATGGCTACACCTTC. The complete variable domain, with remaining parts taken from reference TRBV18 and TRBJ1-2, reads NAGVMQNPRHLVRRRGQEARLRCSPMKGHSHVYWYRQLPEEGLKFMVYLQKENIIDESGMPKERFSAEFPKEGPSILRIQQVVRGDSAAYFCASSPIRGGDGYTFGSGTRLTVV.

V and J are TRBV9 and TRBJ2-3; 8 bases match TRBD2. The CDR3 runs to 14 residues. Germline V gene data show CDR1 as SGDLS and CDR2 as YYNGEE. V lost 4 bases to trimming and J lost 5 bases; unmatched junction nucleotides: 6. The CDR3 here is CASSPGGAQDTQYF. CDR3 DNA sequence: TGTGCCAGCAGCCCCGGGGGGGCCCAAGATACGCAGTATTTT.

The genes are TRBV7-2 and TRBJ1-4; 8 nucleotides agree with TRBD1. This CDR3 is built from 14 residues. The V gene end was trimmed by 1 base and the J gene end by 7 bases; junction bases not matched to a gene: 2. CDR1 is SGHTA and CDR2 is FQGNSA in the germline V gene. DNA of the CDR3: TGTGCCAGCAGCTTAGACAGGGGGGGTGAAAAACTGTTTTTT. It encodes CASSLDRGGEKLFF.

The J gene is TRBJ2-4, the V gene TRBV12-1; TRBD1, the table's D call, lacks a check against the DNA. TRBV12-1 corresponds to a pseudogene. The CDR3 length is 16 residues. This CDR3 is CASSRPGNREDDIQYF. CDR3 nucleotide sequence: TGTGCCAGCAGCCGACCAGGGAATAGAGAGGACGACATTCAGTACTTC.

The chain has TRBV10-2 and TRBJ1-2; TRBD1 matches 7 bases. The CDR3 spans 13 residues. Germline V CDR1 and CDR2: WSHSY, SAAADI. V gave up 8 bases and J gave up 4 bases; unmatched junction bases: 7. CDR3 protein: CASLRGLGYGYTF. CDR3 in DNA: TGCGCCAGCCTTAGGGGGCTTGGCTATGGCTACACCTTC.

V and J are TRBV6-1 and TRBJ1-2; D remains unclear. The germline V gene encodes CDR1 MNHNS and CDR2 SASEGT. The CDR3 spans 19 residues. Trimming cost V 0 bases and J 8 bases, with 28 bases left between them. The CDR3 DNA reads TGTGCCAGCAGTGAAGCGTATTATATTAGGTACAATGCCACACTAGGCTACACCTTC. Amino acids: CASSEAYYIRYNATLGYTF.

The rearrangement links TRBV28 to TRBJ2-1; D gene uncertain. Germline loops: CDR1 MDHEN, CDR2 SYDVKM. With 6 bases removed from V and 7 bases from J, the gap between germline ends came to 7 bases. The CDR3 spans 11 residues. The CDR3 protein is CASRNMNEQFF. CDR3 sequence (DNA): TGTGCCAGCAGGAACATGAATGAGCAGTTCTTC.

This chain connects TRBV5-1 to TRBJ2-5; a possible D gene is TRBD1 (6 bases). V lost 7 bases and J lost 2, with 12 bases in between. This CDR3 has 13 amino acids. Germline CDR1 SGHRS, CDR2 YFSETQ. CDR3 region: CASCPTGQETQYF. The CDR3 DNA sequence: TGCGCCAGCTGCCCGACAGGTCAAGAGACCCAGTACTTC.

This sequence joins TRBV6-5 and TRBJ2-3; TRBD1 matches at 9 bases. This CDR3 is built from 13 residues. Germline CDR1 reads MNHEY; CDR2 reads SVGAGI. The ends lost 6 bases at V and 5 bases at J; junction bases unmatched: 3. The chain's CDR3 is CASRGQGEDTQYF. CDR3 nucleotides: TGTGCCAGCAGGGGACAGGGTGAAGATACGCAGTATTTT.

The chain joins TRBV10-3 to TRBJ1-2, with D possibly TRBD1 on 6 matching bases. The CDR3 is 14 amino acids. Germline V gene sequence: CDR1 ENHRY, CDR2 SYGVKD. V was trimmed by 0 bases and J by 7 bases, leaving 12 bases between them. The CDR3 nucleotides are TGTGCCATCAGTGAGTCAACAGGGCCCATTGGCTACACCTTC. Translated, it gives CAISESTGPIGYTF.

J is TRBJ2-3 and V is TRBV19; D not resolved. Trimming pared 8 bases from V and 5 bases from J, leaving 8 bases between. The CDR3 sequence is 11 residues long. From germline, CDR1 is LNHDA and CDR2 SQIVND (reference sequence). The CDR3 DNA reads as TGTGCCAGTTCTACTGTAGATACGCAGTATTTT. Its translation: CASSTVDTQYF.

J is TRBJ2-3 and V is TRBV7-9; 7 bases line up with TRBD1. This CDR3 is 15 amino acids long. Germline CDR1 reads SEHNR; CDR2 reads FQNEAQ (reference sequence). V lost 1 base and J lost 2; bases outside the gene matches: 3. CDR3 DNA sequence: TGTGCCAGCAGCTTAGAGGGACAGATCACAGATACGCAGTATTTT. This codes for CASSLEGQITDTQYF.

V usage is TRBV27 and J usage is TRBJ2-2, with 10 bases fitting TRBD1. CDR3 size: 15 residues. The junction had 2 bases not matched to a gene; V was cut back by 4 bases and J by 3 bases. The germline CDR1 and CDR2 sequences are MNHEY and SMNVEV (reference sequence). The CDR3 DNA reads as TGTGCCAGCAGTTCGGGACAGGGGCACACCGGGGAGCTGTTTTTT. Residues: CASSSGQGHTGELFF.

The chain couples TRBV2 to TRBJ2-5; TRBD2 might be the D (5 bases). Trimming removed 6 bases from V and 1 base from J, with 12 bases in between. Germline V gene lookup returns CDR1 SNHLY and CDR2 FYNNEI. The CDR3 totals 14 residues. This CDR3 reads CASRERVSQETQYF. CDR3 nucleotide sequence: TGTGCCAGCAGGGAGAGGGTATCCCAAGAGACCCAGTACTTC.

The chain links TRBV4-2 to TRBJ2-4, with 9 bases identical to TRBD1. V trimming: 0 bases; J trimming: 8 bases; junction bases outside the gene matches: 5. The CDR3 contains 15 residues. The germline V gene encodes CDR1 LGHNA and CDR2 YNFKEQ. The CDR3 DNA sequence: TGTGCCAGCAGCCAAGATGGACAGGGGATAGACATTCAGTACTTC. Translated: CASSQDGQGIDIQYF.

The chain uses TRBV7-2 and TRBJ2-2; D may be TRBD1 (5 bases). V lost 1 base and J 2 bases, leaving 11 bases between the germline ends. Germline loops: CDR1 SGHTA, CDR2 FQGNSA. CDR3 length: 16 residues. CDR3 nucleotides: TGTGCCAGCAGCTTAGAAAGGGGCCTAAACACCGGGGAGCTGTTTTTT. This codes for CASSLERGLNTGELFF.

This clone has a single count. CDR3 sequence reads: CASSLTGNTEAFF. The CDR3 nucleotides read TGTGCCAGCAGCTTGACAGGGAACACTGAAGCTTTCTTT. J is TRBJ1-1 and V is TRBV7-3; a possible D gene is TRBD1 (6 bases). The V gene's germline CDR1 is SGHTA and CDR2 FQGTGA. The ends were cut back, 3 bases at V and 1 base at J, with 6 bases in the middle. The CDR3 spans 13 residues.

The V gene is TRBV28, the J gene TRBJ2-7; D possibly corresponds to TRBD2 (5 bases). Trimming shortened V by 4 bases and J by 3 bases, and 13 bases separated the two germline ends. The germline gives CDR1 MDHEN, CDR2 SYDVKM. The CDR3 runs to 14 residues. This CDR3 reads CASSSPGTYYEQYF. The CDR3 bases are TGTGCCAGCAGTTCACCGGGAACCTACTACGAGCAGTACTTC.

The chain carries TRBV27 and TRBJ2-3; the D gene is possibly TRBD2 (6 bases). Per the germline V gene, CDR1 is MNHEY and CDR2 is SMNVEV (reference sequence). The CDR3 has 16 residues. The V end lost 6 bases, the J end lost 0 bases, and 16 bases lay between the germline ends. The CDR3 sequence: CASRSWAGPSTDTQYF. CDR3 nucleotide sequence: TGTGCCAGCAGAAGTTGGGCGGGACCGAGCACAGATACGCAGTATTTT.